This passage covers 7 T cell receptor beta chains from one sample sequenced in a study of cytomegalovirus exposure and HLA in healthy donors. In the PCR, 60 Vbeta and 13 Jbeta primers were used. Generated by immunoSEQ multiplex PCR, the TCRdb table keeps only in-frame clones and is missing some. This table has around 150,000 clones, more than 60% appearing once. The sequencing sample was made of PBMCs. The receptor set was obtained from a man younger than 40 in good health and CMV-seropositive.

V gene TRBV13 combines with J gene TRBJ2-7; 7 bases are a match to TRBD2. The CDR3 contains 14 residues. Losses at the gene ends were 5 bases for V and 7 bases for J; bases not matched to a gene: 11. From germline, CDR1 is PRHDT and CDR2 FYEKMQ (reference sequence). This CDR3 reads CASSPSGAPGEQYF. Written as DNA, the CDR3 is TGTGCCAGCAGCCCGAGCGGGGCCCCCGGGGAGCAGTACTTC.

The chain recombines TRBV19 with TRBJ2-3, with 11 bases identical to TRBD1. Trimming took 5 bases from V and 4 from J; bases not matched to a gene: 5. Germline CDR1 and CDR2: LNHDA and SQIVND (reference sequence). The CDR3 consists of 15 residues. The CDR3 sequence is CASSARTGGSDTQYF. The CDR3 region has the DNA TGTGCCAGTAGTGCTAGGACAGGGGGCTCAGATACGCAGTATTTT.

This sequence joins TRBV6-4 and TRBJ2-2; D might be TRBD2 (5 bases). The germline gives CDR1 MRHNA, CDR2 SNTAGT. The CDR3 length is 13 residues. Trimming pared 0 bases from V and 6 bases from J, leaving 5 bases between. This chain's CDR3 is CASSDSSAGELFF. DNA of the CDR3: TGTGCCAGCAGTGACTCTAGCGCCGGGGAGCTGTTTTTT.

The rearrangement links TRBV7-9 to TRBJ1-1, with 9 bases identical to TRBD1. After removal of 10 bases from V and 1 base from J, the junction contained 13 bases not matched to a gene. CDR1 and CDR2 (germline): SEHNR, FQNEAQ (reference sequence). CDR3 size: 16 residues. This chain's CDR3 is CATDLIPGQGNTEAFF. The CDR3 coding sequence is TGTGCCACCGACCTGATCCCGGGACAGGGGAACACTGAAGCTTTCTTT.

The chain couples TRBV19 to TRBJ2-5; perhaps D is TRBD1 or TRBD2 (5 bases each). Near its end, the DNA agrees better with TRBJ2-7, so the J call may be wrong. CDR1 is LNHDA and CDR2 is SQIVND in the germline V gene (reference sequence). This CDR3 has 15 residues. This CDR3 reads CASSMDFLGAYEQYF. CDR3 in DNA: TGTGCCAGTAGTATGGATTTCCTGGGGGCCTACGAGCAGTACTTC.

The chain recombines TRBV19 with TRBJ2-2, with D maybe TRBD2 (6 bases). Germline values: CDR1 LNHDA, CDR2 SQIVND (reference sequence). The CDR3 contains 15 residues. V shed 6 bases and J shed 2 bases, with 13 bases lying between them. The DNA of the CDR3 is TGTGCCAGTAGCCCCGGGACTCTCAACACCGGGGAGCTGTTTTTT. This codes for CASSPGTLNTGELFF.

The chain is built from TRBV11-3 and TRBJ1-1; 7 bases fit TRBD1. Germline CDR1 is SGHNT and CDR2 is YENEEA. The ends lost 1 base at V and 3 bases at J; junction bases unmatched: 5. The CDR3 sequence is 15 residues long. CDR3 protein: CASSLVFRGHTEAFF. The DNA of the CDR3 is TGTGCCAGCAGCTTAGTTTTTAGGGGGCACACTGAAGCTTTCTTT. Variable domain in full (rest from reference TRBV11-3 and TRBJ1-1): EAGVVQSPRYKIIEKKQPVAFWCNPISGHNTLYWYLQNLGQGPELLIRYENEEAVDDSQLPKDRFSAERLKGVDSTLKIQPAELGDSAVYLCASSLVFRGHTEAFFGQGTRLTVV.